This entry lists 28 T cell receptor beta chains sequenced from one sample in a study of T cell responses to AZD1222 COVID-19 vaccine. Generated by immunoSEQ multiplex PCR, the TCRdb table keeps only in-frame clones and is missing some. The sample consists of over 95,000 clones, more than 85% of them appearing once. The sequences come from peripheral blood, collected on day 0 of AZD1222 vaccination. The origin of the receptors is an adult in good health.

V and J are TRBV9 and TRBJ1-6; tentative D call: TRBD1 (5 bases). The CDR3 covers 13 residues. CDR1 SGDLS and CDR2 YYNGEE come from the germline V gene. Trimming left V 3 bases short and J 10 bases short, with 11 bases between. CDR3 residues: CASSAPSGSPLHF. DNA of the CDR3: TGTGCCAGCAGCGCCCCATCAGGGTCACCCCTCCACTTT.

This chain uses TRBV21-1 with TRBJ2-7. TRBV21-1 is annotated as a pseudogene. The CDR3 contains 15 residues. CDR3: CASSVRNRDFYEQYF. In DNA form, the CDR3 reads TGTGCCAGCAGCGTTCGAAACAGGGACTTCTACGAGCAGTACTTC.

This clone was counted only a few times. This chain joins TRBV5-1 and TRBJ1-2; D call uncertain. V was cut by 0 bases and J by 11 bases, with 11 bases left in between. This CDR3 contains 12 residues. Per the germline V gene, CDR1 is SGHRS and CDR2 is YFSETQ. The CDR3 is CASSLDGGPYTF. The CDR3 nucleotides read TGCGCCAGCAGCTTGGATGGAGGGCCTTACACCTTC.

Here the CDR3 reads CASSQDPPGLRGAGNTIYF. The CDR3 nucleotides read TGTGCCAGCAGCCAAGATCCCCCAGGATTAAGGGGTGCTGGAAACACCATATATTTT. This chain uses TRBV3-1 (or the pseudogene TRBV3-2) with TRBJ1-3; possibly TRBD1 for D (5 bases). Germline V gene lookup returns CDR1 LGHDT and CDR2 YNNKEL (reference sequence). With 0 bases removed from V and 2 bases from J, the gap between germline ends came to 20 bases. The CDR3 is made up of 19 amino acids.

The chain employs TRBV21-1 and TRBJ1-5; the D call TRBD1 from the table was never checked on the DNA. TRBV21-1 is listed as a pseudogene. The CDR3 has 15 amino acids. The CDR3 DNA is TGTGCCTGGCCCCCCAGGGGTGTTTGCAATCAGCCCCAGCATTTT. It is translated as CAWPPRGVCNQPQHF.

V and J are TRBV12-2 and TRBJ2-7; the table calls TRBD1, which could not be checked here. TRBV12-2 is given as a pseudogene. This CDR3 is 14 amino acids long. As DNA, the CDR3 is TGTGCAAGTCGCTGTACGGGACACTCCTACGAGCAGTACTTC. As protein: CASRCTGHSYEQYF.

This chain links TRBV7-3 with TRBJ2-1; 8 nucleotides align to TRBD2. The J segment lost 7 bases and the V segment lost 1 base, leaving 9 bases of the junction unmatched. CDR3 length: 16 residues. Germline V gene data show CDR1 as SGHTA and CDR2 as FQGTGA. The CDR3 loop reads CASSLMAGGARNEQFF. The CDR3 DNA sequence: TGTGCCAGCAGCTTAATGGCCGGGGGGGCGAGGAATGAGCAGTTCTTC.

CDR3 sequence (DNA): TGTGCCAGCAGCCCGCTCCCATTCTCGTCTCGGGGCTACACCTTC. As protein: CASSPLPFSSRGYTF. The chain couples TRBV5-4 to TRBJ1-2; D is unresolved. Germline CDR1 and CDR2: SGHNT and YYREEE (reference sequence). The CDR3 sequence is 15 residues long. Trimming left V 4 bases short and J 8 bases short, with 21 bases between.

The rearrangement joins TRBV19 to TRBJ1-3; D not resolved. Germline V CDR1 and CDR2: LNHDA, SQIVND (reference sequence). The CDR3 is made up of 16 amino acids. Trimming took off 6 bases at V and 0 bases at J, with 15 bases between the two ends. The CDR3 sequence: CASRPRGMDSGNTIYF. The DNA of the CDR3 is TGTGCCAGTAGACCCAGAGGGATGGACTCTGGAAACACCATATATTTT.

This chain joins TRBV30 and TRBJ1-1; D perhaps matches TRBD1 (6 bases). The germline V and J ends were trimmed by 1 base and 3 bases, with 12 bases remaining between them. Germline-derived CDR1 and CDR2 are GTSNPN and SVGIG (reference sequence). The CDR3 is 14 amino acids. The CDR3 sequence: CAWSDTGYDTEAFF. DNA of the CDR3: TGTGCCTGGAGTGATACAGGGTATGACACTGAAGCTTTCTTT.

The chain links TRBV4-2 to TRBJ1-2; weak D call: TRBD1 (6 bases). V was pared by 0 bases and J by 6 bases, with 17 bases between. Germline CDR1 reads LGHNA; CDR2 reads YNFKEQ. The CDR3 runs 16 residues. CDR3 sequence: CASSQDAQGRVDGYTF. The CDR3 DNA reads TGTGCCAGCAGCCAAGATGCGCAGGGGAGGGTCGATGGCTACACCTTC.

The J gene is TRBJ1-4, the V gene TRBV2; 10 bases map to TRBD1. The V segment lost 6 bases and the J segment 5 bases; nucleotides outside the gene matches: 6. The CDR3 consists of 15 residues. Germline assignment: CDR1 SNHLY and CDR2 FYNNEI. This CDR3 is CASRIDRGRNEKLFF. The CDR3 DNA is TGTGCCAGCAGAATAGACAGGGGGCGAAATGAAAAACTGTTTTTT.

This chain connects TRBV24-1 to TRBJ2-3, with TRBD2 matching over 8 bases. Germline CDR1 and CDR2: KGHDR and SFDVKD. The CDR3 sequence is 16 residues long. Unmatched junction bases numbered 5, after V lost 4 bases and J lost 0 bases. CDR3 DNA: TGTGCCACCAGTGACCGAGCGGGGGTGAGCACAGATACGCAGTATTTT. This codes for CATSDRAGVSTDTQYF.

The CDR3, as DNA: TGTGCCAGCAGTTTAACAGGGATCAACGGTGCAGATACGCAGTATTTT. The encoded protein is CASSLTGINGADTQYF. V is TRBV27 and J is TRBJ2-3, with D possibly TRBD1 on 6 matching bases. This CDR3 has 16 amino acids. Germline CDR1 reads MNHEY; CDR2 reads SMNVEV (reference sequence). Trimming left V 2 bases short and J 4 bases short, with 16 bases between.

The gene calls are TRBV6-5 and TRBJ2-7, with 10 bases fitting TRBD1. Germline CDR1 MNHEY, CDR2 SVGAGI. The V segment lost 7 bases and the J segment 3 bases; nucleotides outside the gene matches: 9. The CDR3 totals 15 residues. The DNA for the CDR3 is TGTGCCAGCACCCCAACCGGGACAGGGGTCTACGAGCAGTACTTC. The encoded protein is CASTPTGTGVYEQYF.

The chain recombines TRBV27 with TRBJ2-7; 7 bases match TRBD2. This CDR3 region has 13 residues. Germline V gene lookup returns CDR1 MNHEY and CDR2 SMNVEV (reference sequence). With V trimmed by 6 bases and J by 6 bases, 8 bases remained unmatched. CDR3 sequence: CASSTAGRGEQYF. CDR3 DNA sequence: TGTGCCAGCAGCACCGCAGGGAGGGGCGAGCAGTACTTC.

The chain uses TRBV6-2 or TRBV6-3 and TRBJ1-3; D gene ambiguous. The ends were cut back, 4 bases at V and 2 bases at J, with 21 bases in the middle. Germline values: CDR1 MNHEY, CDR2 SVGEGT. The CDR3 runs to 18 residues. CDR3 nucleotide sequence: TGTGCCAGCAGTTTCCACGGACCCATTGACGGTACTGGAAACACCATATATTTT. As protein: CASSFHGPIDGTGNTIYF.

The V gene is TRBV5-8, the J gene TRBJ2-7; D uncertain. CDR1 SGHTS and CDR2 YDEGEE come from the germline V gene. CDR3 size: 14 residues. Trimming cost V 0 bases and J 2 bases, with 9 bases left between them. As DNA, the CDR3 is TGTGCCAGCAGCTTGGAGGCAGGAGCCTACGAGCAGTACTTC. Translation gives CASSLEAGAYEQYF.

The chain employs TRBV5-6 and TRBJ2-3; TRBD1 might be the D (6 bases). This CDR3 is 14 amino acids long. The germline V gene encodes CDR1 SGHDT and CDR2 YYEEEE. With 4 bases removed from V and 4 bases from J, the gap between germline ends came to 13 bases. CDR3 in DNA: TGTGCCAGCAGCCAACAGGGAAGCCCAGATACGCAGTATTTT. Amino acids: CASSQQGSPDTQYF.

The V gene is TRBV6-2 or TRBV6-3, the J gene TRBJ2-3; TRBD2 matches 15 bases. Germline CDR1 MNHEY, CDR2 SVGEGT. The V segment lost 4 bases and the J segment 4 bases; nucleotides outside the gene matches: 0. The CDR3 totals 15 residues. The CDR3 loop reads CASSWTSGGADTQYF. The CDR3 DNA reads TGTGCCAGCAGTTGGACTAGCGGGGGGGCAGATACGCAGTATTTT.

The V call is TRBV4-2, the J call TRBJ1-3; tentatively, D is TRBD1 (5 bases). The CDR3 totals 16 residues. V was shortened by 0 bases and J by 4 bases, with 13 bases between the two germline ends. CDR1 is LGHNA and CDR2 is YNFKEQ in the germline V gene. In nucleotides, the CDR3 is TGTGCCAGCAGCCAAGATGACAAGGGGAGAGGAAACACCATATATTTT. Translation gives CASSQDDKGRGNTIYF.

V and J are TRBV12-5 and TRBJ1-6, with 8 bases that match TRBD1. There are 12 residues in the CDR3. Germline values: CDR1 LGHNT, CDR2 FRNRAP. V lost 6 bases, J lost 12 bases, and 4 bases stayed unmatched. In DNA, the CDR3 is TGTGCTAGTGGAGTAGACAGGGGACCCCTCCACTTT. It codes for CASGVDRGPLHF.

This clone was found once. CDR3 amino acids: CASRRRATNEKLFF. In DNA, the CDR3 is TGTGCCAGCAGAAGAAGGGCAACTAATGAAAAACTGTTTTTT. The chain carries TRBV27 and TRBJ1-4; no reliable D call. The V and J ends lost 6 bases and 0 bases respectively, with 8 bases between them. Looked up from germline, CDR1 is MNHEY and CDR2 is SMNVEV (reference sequence). This CDR3 is 14 amino acids long.

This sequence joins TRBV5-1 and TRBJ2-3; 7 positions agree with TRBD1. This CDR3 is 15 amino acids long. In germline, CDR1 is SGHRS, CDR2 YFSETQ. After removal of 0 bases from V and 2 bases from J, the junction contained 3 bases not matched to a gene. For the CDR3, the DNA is TGCGCCAGCAGCTTGGAGACAGGGACCACAGATACGCAGTATTTT. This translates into CASSLETGTTDTQYF.

The CDR3: CASSQAISRRHWGYEQYF. CDR3 nucleotide sequence: TGTGCCAGCAGCCAAGCAATTTCTCGACGTCATTGGGGGTACGAGCAGTACTTC. The chain recombines TRBV3-1 (or the pseudogene TRBV3-2) with TRBJ2-7; D is tentatively TRBD1 or TRBD2 (5 bases each). V was cut by 1 base and J by 4 bases, with 23 bases left in between. CDR3 length: 18 amino acids. From germline, CDR1 is LGHDT and CDR2 YNNKEL (reference sequence).

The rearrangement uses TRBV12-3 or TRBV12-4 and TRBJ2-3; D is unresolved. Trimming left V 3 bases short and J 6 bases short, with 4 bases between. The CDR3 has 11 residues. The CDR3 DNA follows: TGTGCCAGCAGTTTCTATGATACGCAGTATTTT. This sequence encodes CASSFYDTQYF.

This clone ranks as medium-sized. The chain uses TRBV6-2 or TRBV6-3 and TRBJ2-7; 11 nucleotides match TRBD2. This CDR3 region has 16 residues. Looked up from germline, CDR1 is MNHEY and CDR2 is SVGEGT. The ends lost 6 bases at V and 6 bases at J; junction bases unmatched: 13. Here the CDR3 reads CASSSRELTSGVEQYF. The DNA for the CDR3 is TGTGCCAGCAGCTCTAGGGAACTGACTAGCGGGGTCGAGCAGTACTTC.

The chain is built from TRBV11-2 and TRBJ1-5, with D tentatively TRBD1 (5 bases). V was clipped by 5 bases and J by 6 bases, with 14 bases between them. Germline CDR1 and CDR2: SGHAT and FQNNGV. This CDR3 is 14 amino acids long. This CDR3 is CASSRSGPGQPQHF. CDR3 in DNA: TGTGCCAGCAGCCGATCGGGGCCCGGTCAGCCCCAGCATTTT.